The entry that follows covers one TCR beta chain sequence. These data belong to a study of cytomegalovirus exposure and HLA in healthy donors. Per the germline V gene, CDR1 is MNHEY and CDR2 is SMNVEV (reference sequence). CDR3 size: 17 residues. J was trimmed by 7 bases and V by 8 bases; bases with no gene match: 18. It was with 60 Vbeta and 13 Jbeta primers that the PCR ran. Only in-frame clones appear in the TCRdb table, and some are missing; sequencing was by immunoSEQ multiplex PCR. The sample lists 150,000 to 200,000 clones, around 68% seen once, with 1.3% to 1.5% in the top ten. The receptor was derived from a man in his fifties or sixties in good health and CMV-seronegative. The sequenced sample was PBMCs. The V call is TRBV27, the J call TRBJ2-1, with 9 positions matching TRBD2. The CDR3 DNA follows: TGTGCCAGCCGCAACCTCCCAGGGGCGGGGGGGTTTAATGAGCAGTTCTTC. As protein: CASRNLPGAGGFNEQFF.